What follows are 3 T cell receptor beta chains derived from one specimen sequenced in a study of T cells after yellow fever vaccination. TCRdb re-called the 5' RACE reads with MiXCR, one entry per CDR3 protein. The sample includes 230,000 or so distinct CDR3 sequences, approximately 6.3% of them seen just once. Sequencing used CD4+ T cells sorted from PBMCs, obtained on the day of the yellow fever booster vaccination. These receptors came from a man aged 25-45 years who received the YFV17D yellow fever vaccine.

The rearrangement joins TRBV3-1 to TRBJ2-3; 9 bases align to TRBD2. CDR3 length equals 13 residues. Germline values: CDR1 LGHDT, CDR2 YNNKEL (reference sequence). V shed 9 bases, J shed 4 bases, and the junction held 5 bases outside the gene matches. The CDR3 protein is CASSGRIPDTQYF. In DNA, the CDR3 is TGTGCCAGTAGCGGGAGAATACCAGATACGCAGTATTTT.

Many counts were recorded for this clonotype. The chain couples TRBV5-1 to TRBJ2-1; 10 bases map to TRBD2. V was clipped by 4 bases and J by 6 bases; unmatched bases: 4. CDR3 size: 14 residues. Germline V gene sequence: CDR1 SGHRS, CDR2 YFSETQ. The CDR3 reads CASSPGLATNEQFF. The CDR3 nucleotides read TGCGCCAGCAGCCCGGGACTAGCGACCAATGAGCAGTTCTTC.

This clonotype was seen ten or more times. The J gene is TRBJ2-2, the V gene TRBV7-9; D unresolved. Germline loops: CDR1 SEHNR, CDR2 FQNEAQ (reference sequence). Trimming stripped 1 base from V and 6 bases from J, with 9 bases between. The CDR3 totals 14 residues. In DNA, the CDR3 is TGTGCCAGCAGCTTAGGCATCTTTTCCGGGGAGCTGTTTTTT. It encodes CASSLGIFSGELFF.